This T cell receptor (beta chain) was captured in a study of sequential checkpoint blockade in melanoma. The table came from immunoSEQ multiplex PCR; TCRdb's copy has only in-frame clones and leaves some out. The sample holds 17,000 or so clones, roughly three quarters seen once. Specified treatment: randomized to nivolumab then ipilimumab (arm A) or the reverse (arm B). Sorted cells were live CD3+CD8+, lacking CD19 and CD56, from PBMCs. Per the germline V gene, CDR1 is WNHNN and CDR2 is SYGVQD (reference sequence). Trimming stripped 3 bases from V and 6 bases from J, with 10 bases between. The CDR3 has 13 amino acids.

The sample was CD8+ T cells sorted from blood (inferred from file names), taken from a patient given nivolumab and ipilimumab in sequence. This receptor was obtained from a human donor with melanoma. The V call is TRBV10-1, the J call TRBJ2-3; D is perhaps TRBD2 (5 bases). CDR3 DNA: TGCGCCAGCAGTGAAATCTCGGGGGATACGCAGTATTTT. Translating it yields CASSEISGDTQYF.